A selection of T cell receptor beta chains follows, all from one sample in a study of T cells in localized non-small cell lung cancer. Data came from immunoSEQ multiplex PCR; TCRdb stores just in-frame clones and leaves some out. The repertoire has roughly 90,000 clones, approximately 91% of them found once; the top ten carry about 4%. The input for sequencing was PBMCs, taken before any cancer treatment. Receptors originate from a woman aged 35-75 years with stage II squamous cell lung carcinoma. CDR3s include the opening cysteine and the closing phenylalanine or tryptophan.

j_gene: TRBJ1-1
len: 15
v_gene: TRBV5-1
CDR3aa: CASSQGPTGNTEAFF

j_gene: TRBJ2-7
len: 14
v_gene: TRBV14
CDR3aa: CASSSNYARNEQYF

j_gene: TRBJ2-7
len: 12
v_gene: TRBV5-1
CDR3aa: CASSPGPREQYF

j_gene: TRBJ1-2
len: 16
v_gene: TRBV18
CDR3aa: CASSPTRAPTNYGYTF

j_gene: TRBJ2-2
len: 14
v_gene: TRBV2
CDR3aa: CASSEVVNTGELFF

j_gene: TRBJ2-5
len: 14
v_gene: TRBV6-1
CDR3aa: CASSLQGIGETQYF

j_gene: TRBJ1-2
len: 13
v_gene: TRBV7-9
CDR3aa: CASSLPTVYGYTF

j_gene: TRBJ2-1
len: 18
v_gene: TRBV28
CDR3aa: CASKIRTSGRETYNEQFF

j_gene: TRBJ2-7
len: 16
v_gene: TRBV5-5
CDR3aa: CASSPFGGGLRADAYF

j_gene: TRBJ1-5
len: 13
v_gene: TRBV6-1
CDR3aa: CASRGLRDQPQHF

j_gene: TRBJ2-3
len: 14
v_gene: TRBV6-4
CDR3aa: CASSETVDADTQYF

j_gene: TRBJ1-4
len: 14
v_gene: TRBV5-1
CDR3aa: CASSLAVSRTALFF

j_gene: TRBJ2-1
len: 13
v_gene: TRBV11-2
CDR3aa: CASSLGTYNEQFF

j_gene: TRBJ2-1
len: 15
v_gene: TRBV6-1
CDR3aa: CASRHEAGKYNEQFF

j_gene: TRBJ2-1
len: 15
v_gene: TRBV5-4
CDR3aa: CASSTSGGSYNEQFF

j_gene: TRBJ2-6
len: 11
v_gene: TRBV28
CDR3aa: CASRGGNVLTF

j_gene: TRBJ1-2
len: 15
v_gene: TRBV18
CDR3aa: CASSPIEQGKAGYTF

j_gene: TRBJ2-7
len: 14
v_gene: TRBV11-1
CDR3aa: CASSLGGNRREQYF

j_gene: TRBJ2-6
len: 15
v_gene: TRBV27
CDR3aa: CASSLARSGANVLTF

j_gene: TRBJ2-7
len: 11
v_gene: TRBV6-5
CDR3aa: CASHMGYEQYF

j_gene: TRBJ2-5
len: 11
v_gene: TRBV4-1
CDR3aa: CASSHRETQYF

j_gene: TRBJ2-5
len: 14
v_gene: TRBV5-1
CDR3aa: CASSLGSGPETQYF

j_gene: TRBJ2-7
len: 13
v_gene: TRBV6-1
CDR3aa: CASGHGLGAEQYF

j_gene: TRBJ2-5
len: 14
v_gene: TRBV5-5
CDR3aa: CASSPGTGSETQYF

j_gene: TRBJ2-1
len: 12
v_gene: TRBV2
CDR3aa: CASSEARNRDFF

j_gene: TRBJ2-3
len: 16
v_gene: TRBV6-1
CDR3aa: CASSEYTSGFTDTQYF

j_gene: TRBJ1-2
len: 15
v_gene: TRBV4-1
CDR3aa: CASSQEGGVIYGYTF

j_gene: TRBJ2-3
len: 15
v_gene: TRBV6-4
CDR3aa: CATSSLADSTDTQYF

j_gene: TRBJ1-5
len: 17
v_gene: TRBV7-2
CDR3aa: CASSVEGAGPRNQPQHF

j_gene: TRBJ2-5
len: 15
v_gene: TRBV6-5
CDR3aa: CASSYSGQGGETQYF

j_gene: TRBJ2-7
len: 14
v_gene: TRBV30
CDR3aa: CAWSPGQLVPEQYF

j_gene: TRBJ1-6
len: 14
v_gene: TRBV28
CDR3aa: CASSLGQRNSPLHF

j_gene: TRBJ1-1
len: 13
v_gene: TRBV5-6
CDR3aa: CASSFRRNTEAFF

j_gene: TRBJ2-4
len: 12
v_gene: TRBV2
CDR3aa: CASRGTGNIQYF

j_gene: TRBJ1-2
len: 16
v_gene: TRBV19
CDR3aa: CASSNRGGGNHYGYTF

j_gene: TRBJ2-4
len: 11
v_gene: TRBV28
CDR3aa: CASSLGNIQYF

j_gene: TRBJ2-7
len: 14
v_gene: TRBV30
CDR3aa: CAWSLAGGGGEQYF

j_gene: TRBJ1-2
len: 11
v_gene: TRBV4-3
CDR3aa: CASSLGQGIAF

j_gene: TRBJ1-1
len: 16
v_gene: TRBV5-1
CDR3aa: CASSLEGAARNTEAFF

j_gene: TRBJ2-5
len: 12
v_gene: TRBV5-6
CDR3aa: CASSLRPETQYF